The 9 T cell receptor beta chains listed next were all sequenced from one sample in a study of blood T cell repertoires in COVID-19 (dated by TCRdb to 2020 to 2021). Library creation used the immunoSEQ multiplex PCR assay. As stored in TCRdb, this immuneACCESS dataset retains in-frame rearrangements with V and J assigned. A fraction of the clones does not appear; measured against another copy, unresolved V genes explain less than half of the discrepancy, and the remainder lacks a known reason. The sample table holds 200,000 to 250,000 clones, of which approximately 80% were seen once. The leading ten clones occupy 15% to 20% of the sample. The specimen was peripheral blood. The receptor source for this set is a woman of 80 years or more with active or convalescent COVID-19.

This chain links TRBV5-1 with TRBJ2-7; 10 bases match TRBD2. The CDR3 has 15 amino acids. Unmatched junction bases numbered 5, after V lost 2 bases and J lost 3 bases. Germline assignment: CDR1 SGHRS and CDR2 YFSETQ. The CDR3: CASSFSSGRDYEQYF. The CDR3 DNA sequence: TGCGCCAGCAGCTTTTCTAGCGGGAGAGACTACGAGCAGTACTTC.

The table lists this clone with a count of one. The V gene is TRBV12-3 or TRBV12-4, the J gene TRBJ2-5; TRBD2 is a possible D gene (5 bases). The CDR3 is 13 residues long. Trimming removed 5 bases at V and 4 bases at J, with 11 bases between. CDR3 DNA: TGTGCCAGCAGTGGGAGTTGGGGAGAGACCCAGTACTTC. Translated: CASSGSWGETQYF.

The genes are TRBV14 and TRBJ1-4; D gene uncertain. CDR1 is SGHDN, CDR2 FVKESK, per germline. The CDR3 loop spans 16 amino acids. Trimming shortened V by 0 bases and J by 2 bases, and 10 bases separated the two germline ends. In nucleotides, the CDR3 is TGTGCCAGCAGCCAAGATGCGGGGTTGACTAATGAAAAACTGTTTTTT. It is translated as CASSQDAGLTNEKLFF. Combining the CDR3 with reference TRBV14 and TRBJ1-4 gives the whole variable domain EAGVTQFPSHSVIEKGQTVTLRCDPISGHDNLYWYRRVMGKEIKFLLHFVKESKQDESGMPNNRFLAERTGGTYSTLKVQPAELEDSGVYFCASSQDAGLTNEKLFFGSGTQLSVL.

The CDR3 sequence: CASSFSEGQPQHF. DNA of the CDR3: TGTGCCAGCAGCTTTAGCGAGGGTCAGCCCCAGCATTTT. This sequence joins TRBV7-2 and TRBJ1-5; no reliable D call. The CDR3 contains 13 residues. Germline V lookup: CDR1 SGHTA, CDR2 FQGNSA. The ends were cut back, 3 bases at V and 6 bases at J, with 9 bases in the middle.

This clone was seen once. V usage is TRBV11-3 and J usage is TRBJ2-3; D is uncertain. The CDR3 extends over 12 amino acids. Germline lookup yields CDR1 SGHNT and CDR2 YENEEA. The V end was cut by 4 bases, the J end by 5 bases, with 7 bases between. The CDR3 reads CASSYIGDTQYF. The CDR3 coding sequence is TGTGCCAGCAGCTACATTGGAGATACGCAGTATTTT.

CDR3 sequence: CATFRGQLNTGELFF. DNA for the CDR3: TGTGCCACCTTTAGGGGACAGCTGAACACCGGGGAGCTGTTTTTT. The chain combines TRBV28 with TRBJ2-2; TRBD1 matches 7 bases. The junction had 9 bases not matched to a gene; V was cut back by 10 bases and J by 1 base. CDR3 size: 15 residues. Per germline, CDR1 MDHEN and CDR2 SYDVKM.

The chain combines TRBV14 with TRBJ2-1; D is perhaps TRBD2 (6 bases). The CDR3 runs to 15 residues. V was shortened by 1 base and J by 10 bases, with 17 bases between the two germline ends. Looked up from germline, CDR1 is SGHDN and CDR2 is FVKESK. Here the CDR3 DNA reads TGTGCCAGCAGCCAAGTATTCGGTTCTCGGGGGGAGCAGTTCTTC. Translating it yields CASSQVFGSRGEQFF.

The chain recombines TRBV12-5 with TRBJ1-4; 10 bases are shared with TRBD1. Germline assignment: CDR1 LGHNT and CDR2 FRNRAP. V lost 2 bases and J lost 8; bases outside the gene matches: 11. The CDR3 loop spans 17 amino acids. The chain's CDR3 is CASGLPRGQGQFEKLFF. CDR3 bases: TGTGCTAGTGGTTTGCCAAGGGGACAGGGGCAGTTCGAAAAACTGTTTTTT.

V is TRBV4-1 and J is TRBJ1-1; D is possibly TRBD1 (6 bases). The CDR3 runs to 14 residues. The V and J ends lost 4 bases and 6 bases respectively, with 15 bases between them. Per the germline V gene, CDR1 is MGHRA and CDR2 is YSYEKL. This CDR3 reads CASSLGARLPEAFF. The CDR3 DNA reads as TGCGCCAGCAGCCTGGGGGCCCGCCTCCCTGAAGCTTTCTTT.